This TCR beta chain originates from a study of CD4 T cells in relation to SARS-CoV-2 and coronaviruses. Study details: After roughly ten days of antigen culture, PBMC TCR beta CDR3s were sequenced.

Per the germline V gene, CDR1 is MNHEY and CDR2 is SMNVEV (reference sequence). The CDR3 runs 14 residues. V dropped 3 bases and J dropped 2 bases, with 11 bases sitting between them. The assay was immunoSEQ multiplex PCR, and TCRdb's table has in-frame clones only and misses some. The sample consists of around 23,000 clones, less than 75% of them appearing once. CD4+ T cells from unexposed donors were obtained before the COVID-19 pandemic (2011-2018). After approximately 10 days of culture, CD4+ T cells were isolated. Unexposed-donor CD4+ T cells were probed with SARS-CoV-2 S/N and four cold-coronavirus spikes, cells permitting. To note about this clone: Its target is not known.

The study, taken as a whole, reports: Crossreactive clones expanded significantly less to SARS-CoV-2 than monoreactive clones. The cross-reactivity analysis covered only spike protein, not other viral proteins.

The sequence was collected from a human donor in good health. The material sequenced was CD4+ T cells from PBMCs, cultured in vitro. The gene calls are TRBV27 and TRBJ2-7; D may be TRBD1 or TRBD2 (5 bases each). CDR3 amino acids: CASSFERGTYEQYF. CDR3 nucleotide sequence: TGTGCCAGCAGTTTCGAGAGGGGAACCTACGAGCAGTACTTC.